This T cell receptor (beta chain) was captured in a study of blood T cell repertoires in COVID-19 (dated by TCRdb to 2020 to 2021). Some background on the complete study: Samples from collaborators originated in the United States, Italy and Spain and spanned both the acute and convalescent phases of COVID-19. The prospective study material was composed of cDNA or gDNA derived from T cells, B-cell-depleted T cells, or PBMCs. The dataset comprised deeply sampled blood TCRbeta repertoires from subjects exposed to, actively infected with, or recovered from COVID-19. A freely available public database, intended as a resource for researchers studying the immune response to SARS-CoV-2, is where the repertoires were released. The samples were drawn from two sources: the first 160 participants of the ongoing ImmuneRACE study, and fewer than 1,500 subjects contributed by 6 global collaborators. A de-identified subject ID, COVID-19 status, age in years and sex were almost always included in the sample metadata. Where HLA class I and class II types were available, the types were taken from metadata supplied by the sample provider, not from assay-based typing. Findings and caveats that apply to the study as a whole: How much clinical and demographic metadata was included differed by source and by participant, and the metadata was provided uncurated.

The immunoSEQ Assay, a bias-controlled multiplex PCR, was used to amplify TCRbeta CDR3 regions from genomic DNA. Regarding the original processing steps: Within the assay, amplification of reference gene primers was used to estimate how many nucleated cells each sample contained. To quantify the absolute abundance of each unique TCRbeta CDR3 rearrangement, sequence reads were collapsed and filtered. Productive Simpson clonality was computed per sample as the square root of Simpson's diversity index over productive rearrangements. TCRdb obtained this table from immuneACCESS and retained in-frame rearrangements with V and J assigned. These tables miss some clones; where compared with another copy, unresolved V genes account for less than half of the shortfall, and the remainder is unexplained. That table supplies the V and J calls and clone size; D and trimming were determined from the DNA. This sample holds under 200,000 clones; approximately 80% were observed only once. The ten largest account for roughly 13% of the sample.

Another Seattle source contributed samples from volunteer blood donors who had recovered from COVID-19. Each collaborating institution followed its own protocols to collect whole blood in K2EDTA tubes. For TCRbeta analysis, collaborator samples were shipped as frozen whole blood, as isolated PBMCs, or as DNA extracted from either sample type. Points on this clone: Its binding antigen is unknown. There are no base qualities to consult, and no much larger clone falls within one base.

V lost 2 bases and J lost 6 bases, and the count of bases not matched to a germline gene is 4. The cysteine opens and the phenylalanine closes a CDR3 of 13 amino acids. Only the CDR3 DNA stays, 39 bases, in frame from base 1. Per the germline V gene, MNHNS is the CDR1 and SASEGT is the CDR2. The source material was peripheral blood. The TCR comes from a man aged 65-85 years who had recovered from COVID-19. This sequence uses TRBV6-1 and TRBJ2-7; 7 bases in the junction line up with TRBD1. This receptor has the CDR3 CASSETGVGEQYF. The DNA is as follows: TGTGCCAGCAGTGAAACAGGGGTCGGCGAGCAGTACTTC.